This is a list of T cell receptor beta chains from one sample in a study of identical twins. TCRdb redid the calling of the 5' RACE reads with MiXCR, one entry per CDR3 protein. The table records a few hundred thousand distinct CDR3 sequences, about 10% of them present only once. The specimen was memory T cells sorted from blood. The receptors come from a man between 45 and 60 years old in good health. The CDR3 runs from the conserved cysteine through the conserved F or W. The D gene is left open where the match is weak. The listing skips clone size in some rows; elsewhere it reads once, few, many or a size class.

V	size	D	J	length	CDR3	DNA
TRBV6-2/TRBV6-3	NA	NA	TRBJ2-7	11	CASMMMGEQYF	TGTGCCAGCATGATGATGGGCGAGCAGTACTTC
TRBV7-8	many	NA	TRBJ1-6	14	CASSLGTANSPLHF	TGTGCCAGCAGCTTAGGGACAGCCAATTCACCCCTCCACTTT
TRBV10-3	many	NA	TRBJ1-3	14	CAITGSHSGNTIYF	TGTGCCATCACTGGCAGCCACTCTGGAAACACCATATATTTT
TRBV2	few	NA	TRBJ2-1	16	CASSEALLSSYNEQFF	TGTGCCAGCAGTGAAGCGCTTCTGAGCTCCTACAATGAGCAGTTCTTC
TRBV7-6	few	NA	TRBJ2-7	16	CASSLGHPLQGNEQYF	TGTGCCAGCAGCTTAGGCCACCCCTTACAGGGAAACGAGCAGTACTTC
TRBV29-1	NA	NA	TRBJ2-5	12	CSVRQPQETQYF	TGCAGCGTCAGACAGCCCCAAGAGACCCAGTACTTC
TRBV20-1	NA	TRBD2	TRBJ2-7	14	CSATASGRAYEQYF	TGCAGTGCTACCGCTAGCGGGAGGGCCTACGAGCAGTACTTC
TRBV20-1	many	TRBD2	TRBJ2-3	16	CSARRRPGRETDTQYF	TGCAGTGCTCGAAGACGCCCAGGGAGGGAGACAGATACGCAGTATTTT
TRBV11-1	few	NA	TRBJ2-3	12	CASSSLIDTQYF	TGTGCCAGCAGCTCCCTTATAGATACGCAGTATTTT
TRBV7-2	few	TRBD1	TRBJ1-6	16	CASSFLQGNVGSPLHF	TGTGCCAGCAGCTTCTTACAGGGGAATGTGGGTTCACCCCTCCACTTT
TRBV5-1	NA	NA	TRBJ1-5	15	CASSLDGVGGAGLHF	TGCGCCAGCAGCTTGGATGGGGTAGGCGGGGCGGGTTTGCATTTT
TRBV7-2	many	NA	TRBJ2-1	12	CASSFTRNEQFF	TGTGCCAGCAGCTTCACTAGGAATGAGCAGTTCTTC
TRBV27	many	NA	TRBJ1-6	14	CASKTGHPNSPLHF	TGTGCCAGCAAGACGGGACATCCCAATTCACCCCTCCACTTT
TRBV11-1	NA	TRBD2	TRBJ2-6	18	CASSHSGRLPSGANVLTF	TGTGCCAGCAGCCATAGCGGGAGGCTACCTTCTGGGGCCAACGTCCTGACTTTC
TRBV7-6	NA	NA	TRBJ2-7	13	CASSLPGNREQYF	TGTGCCAGCAGCTTACCCGGTAACAGGGAGCAGTACTTC
TRBV4-3	many	NA	TRBJ2-3	13	CASSLSLADTQYF	TGCGCCAGCAGTCTATCGCTGGCAGATACGCAGTATTTT
TRBV12-3/TRBV12-4	many	NA	TRBJ2-7	16	CASGDGWVKGFYEQYF	TGTGCCAGCGGGGACGGTTGGGTTAAGGGTTTCTACGAGCAGTACTTC
TRBV11-2	NA	TRBD1	TRBJ2-1	14	CASSQNEGAGEQFF	TGTGCCAGCAGCCAAAACGAGGGGGCGGGTGAGCAGTTCTTC
TRBV9	few	NA	TRBJ1-1	12	CASSVAGREAFF	TGTGCCAGCAGCGTAGCCGGCAGAGAAGCTTTCTTT
TRBV9	NA	TRBD1	TRBJ2-7	15	CASSPTRQGGYEQYF	TGTGCCAGCAGCCCCACCCGACAGGGGGGCTACGAGCAGTACTTC
TRBV3-1	many	TRBD2	TRBJ2-3	16	CASSPTLSGGTDTQYF	TGTGCCAGCAGCCCGACACTCAGCGGGGGCACAGATACGCAGTATTTT
TRBV27	few	NA	TRBJ1-2	14	CASSLHRRNYGYTF	TGTGCCAGCAGTTTACACAGAAGAAACTATGGCTACACCTTC
TRBV27	many	NA	TRBJ1-1	13	CASSLGRVTEAFF	TGTGCCAGCAGTTTAGGGCGGGTTACTGAAGCTTTCTTT
TRBV5-1	many	NA	TRBJ2-1	14	CASSPGTSYNEQFF	TGCGCCAGCAGTCCCGGGACTTCCTACAATGAGCAGTTCTTC
TRBV27	NA	NA	TRBJ2-2	14	CASSFLTGSGELFF	TGTGCCAGCAGTTTTCTAACAGGGAGCGGGGAGCTGTTTTTT
TRBV7-2	NA	TRBD2	TRBJ2-2	15	CASRGSGVNTGELFF	TGTGCCAGCAGGGGTAGCGGGGTGAACACCGGGGAGCTGTTTTTT
TRBV20-1	NA	NA	TRBJ1-5	14	CSADPRRSNQPQHF	TGCAGTGCCGACCCCAGGAGGAGCAATCAGCCCCAGCATTTT
TRBV10-3	NA	NA	TRBJ1-5	14	CAISESRYNQPQHF	TGTGCCATCAGTGAGTCCAGATACAATCAGCCCCAGCATTTT
TRBV10-3	NA	TRBD2	TRBJ2-5	15	CAIRPSGSDGETQYF	TGTGCCATCAGACCCAGCGGGAGTGACGGAGAGACCCAGTACTTC
TRBV2	many	NA	TRBJ2-1	12	CASSKLAREQFF	TGTGCCAGCAGTAAACTAGCCAGGGAGCAGTTCTTC
TRBV9	few	NA	TRBJ1-1	14	CASSERGANTEAFF	TGTGCCAGCAGCGAGAGAGGGGCGAACACTGAAGCTTTCTTT
TRBV5-1	many	NA	TRBJ2-1	15	CASSLGGNTYNEQFF	TGCGCCAGCAGCTTGGGAGGGAACACCTACAATGAGCAGTTCTTC
TRBV6-2/TRBV6-3	many	NA	TRBJ1-2	15	CASSYSRASPYGYTF	TGTGCCAGCAGTTACAGCCGGGCGAGTCCCTATGGCTACACCTTC
TRBV18	NA	NA	TRBJ2-3	16	CASSRETSSSTDTQYF	TGTGCCAGCTCACGAGAGACATCCTCTAGCACAGATACGCAGTATTTT
TRBV18	few	NA	TRBJ2-5	15	CASSPPGTRAETQYF	TGTGCCAGCTCACCACCTGGAACGCGGGCGGAGACCCAGTACTTC
TRBV28	NA	TRBD1	TRBJ2-6	17	CASDPRTGVPGANVLTF	TGTGCCAGCGATCCACGGACAGGGGTGCCTGGGGCCAACGTCCTGACTTTC
TRBV20-1	NA	TRBD2	TRBJ2-1	16	CSARDLESGSHNEQFF	TGCAGTGCTAGAGATCTGGAAAGCGGGAGCCACAATGAGCAGTTCTTC
TRBV28	NA	NA	TRBJ1-6	16	CASSSGDATGNSPLHF	TGTGCCAGCAGTTCCGGGGACGCCACGGGTAATTCACCCCTCCACTTT
TRBV20-1	many	NA	TRBJ2-7	14	CSASLGSFTYEQYF	TGCAGTGCTAGTCTAGGCAGTTTCACCTACGAGCAGTACTTC
TRBV4-1	many	NA	TRBJ1-2	14	CASSQAVGVSGYTF	TGCGCCAGCAGCCAAGCAGTAGGGGTCAGTGGCTACACCTTC
TRBV7-2	NA	TRBD1	TRBJ2-7	14	CASSFPGTGVEQYF	TGTGCCAGCAGCTTCCCCGGGACAGGGGTCGAGCAGTACTTC
TRBV12-3/TRBV12-4	NA	TRBD2	TRBJ2-2	16	CASSSGLATNTGELFF	TGTGCCAGCAGTTCCGGACTAGCGACTAACACCGGGGAGCTGTTTTTT
TRBV5-1	many	NA	TRBJ2-1	15	CASSRIPETYNEQFF	TGCGCCAGCAGCCGCATACCAGAAACCTACAATGAGCAGTTCTTC
TRBV5-1	NA	TRBD2	TRBJ2-1	14	CASSWRTSGDEQFF	TGCGCCAGCAGCTGGAGGACTAGCGGCGATGAGCAGTTCTTC
TRBV30	few	NA	TRBJ1-2	14	CAWSLRAAATGYTF	TGTGCCTGGAGTTTAAGGGCGGCGGCGACTGGCTACACCTTC
TRBV29-1	few	TRBD1	TRBJ2-7	16	CSVAGGGPLLGYEQYF	TGCAGCGTGGCAGGGGGCGGCCCCCTTTTAGGCTACGAGCAGTACTTC